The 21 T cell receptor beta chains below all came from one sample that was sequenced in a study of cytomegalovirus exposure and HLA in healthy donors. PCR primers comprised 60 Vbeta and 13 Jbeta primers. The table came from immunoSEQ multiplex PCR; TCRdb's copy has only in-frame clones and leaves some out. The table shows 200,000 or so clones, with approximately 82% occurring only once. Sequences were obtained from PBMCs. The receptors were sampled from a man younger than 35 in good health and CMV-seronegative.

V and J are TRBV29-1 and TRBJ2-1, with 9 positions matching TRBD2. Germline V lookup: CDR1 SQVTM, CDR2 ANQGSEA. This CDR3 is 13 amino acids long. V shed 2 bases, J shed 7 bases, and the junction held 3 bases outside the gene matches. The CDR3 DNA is TGCAGCGTTGAACTAGCGGGATCTAATGAGCAGTTCTTC. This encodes CSVELAGSNEQFF.

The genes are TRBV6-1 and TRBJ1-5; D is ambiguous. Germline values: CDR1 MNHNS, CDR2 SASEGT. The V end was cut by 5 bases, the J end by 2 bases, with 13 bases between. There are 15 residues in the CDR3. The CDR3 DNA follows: TGTGCCAGCAGTTCAGACTCTTTGGGCAATCAGCCCCAGCATTTT. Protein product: CASSSDSLGNQPQHF.

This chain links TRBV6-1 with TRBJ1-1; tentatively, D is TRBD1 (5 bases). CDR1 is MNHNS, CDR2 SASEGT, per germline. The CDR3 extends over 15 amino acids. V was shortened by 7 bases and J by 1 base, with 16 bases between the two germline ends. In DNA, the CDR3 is TGTGCCAGCACCCTACGGACACTCGAGAACACTGAAGCTTTCTTT. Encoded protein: CASTLRTLENTEAFF.

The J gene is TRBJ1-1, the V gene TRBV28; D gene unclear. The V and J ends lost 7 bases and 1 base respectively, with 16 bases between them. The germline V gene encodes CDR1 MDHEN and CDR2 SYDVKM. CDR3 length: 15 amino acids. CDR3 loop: CASTSLSSSNTEAFF. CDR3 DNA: TGTGCCAGCACCTCCTTATCTAGTTCGAACACTGAAGCTTTCTTT. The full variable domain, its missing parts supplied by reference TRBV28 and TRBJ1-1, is DVKVTQSSRYLVKRTGEKVFLECVQDMDHENMFWYRQDPGLGLRLIYFSYDVKMKEKGDIPEGYSVSREKKERFSLILESASTNQTSMYLCASTSLSSSNTEAFFGQGTRLTVV.

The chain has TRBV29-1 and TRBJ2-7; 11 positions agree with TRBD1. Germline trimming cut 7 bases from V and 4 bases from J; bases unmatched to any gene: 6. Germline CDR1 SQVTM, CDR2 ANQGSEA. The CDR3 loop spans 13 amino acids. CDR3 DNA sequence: TGCAGCGCCCGGGACAGGGGGAATTACGAGCAGTACTTC. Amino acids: CSARDRGNYEQYF.

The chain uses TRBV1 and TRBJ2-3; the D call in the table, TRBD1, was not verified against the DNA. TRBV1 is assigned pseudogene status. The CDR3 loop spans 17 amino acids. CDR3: CTSSPRVHRRTANTQYF. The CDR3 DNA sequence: TGCACCAGCAGCCCAAGAGTACACCGACGAACAGCAAATACGCAGTATTTT.

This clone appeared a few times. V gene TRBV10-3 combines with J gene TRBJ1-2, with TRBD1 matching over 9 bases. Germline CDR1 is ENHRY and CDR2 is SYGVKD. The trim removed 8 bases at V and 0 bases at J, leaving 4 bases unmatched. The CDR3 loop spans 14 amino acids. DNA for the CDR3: TGTGCCATCCTACAGGGGGCGTCTAACTATGGCTACACCTTC. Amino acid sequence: CAILQGASNYGYTF.

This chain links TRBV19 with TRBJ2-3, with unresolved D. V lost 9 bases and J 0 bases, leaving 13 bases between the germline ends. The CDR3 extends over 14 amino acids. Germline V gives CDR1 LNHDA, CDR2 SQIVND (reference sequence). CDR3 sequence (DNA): TGTGCCAGCGCTATGAAGTTTAGCACAGATACGCAGTATTTT. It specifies CASAMKFSTDTQYF. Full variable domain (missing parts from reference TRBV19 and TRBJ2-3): DGGITQSPKYLFRKEGQNVTLSCEQNLNHDAMYWYRQDPGQGLRLIYYSQIVNDFQKGDIAEGYSVSREKKESFPLTVTSAQKNPTAFYLCASAMKFSTDTQYFGPGTRLTVL.

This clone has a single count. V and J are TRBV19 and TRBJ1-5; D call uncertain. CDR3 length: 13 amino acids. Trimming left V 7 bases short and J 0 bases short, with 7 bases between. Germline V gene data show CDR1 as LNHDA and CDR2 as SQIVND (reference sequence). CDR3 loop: CASTDYSNQPQHF. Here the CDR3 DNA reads TGTGCCAGTACGGACTATAGCAATCAGCCCCAGCATTTT.

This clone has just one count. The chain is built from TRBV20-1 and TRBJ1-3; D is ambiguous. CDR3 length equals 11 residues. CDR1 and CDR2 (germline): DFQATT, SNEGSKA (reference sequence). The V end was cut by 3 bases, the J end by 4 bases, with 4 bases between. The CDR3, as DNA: TGCAGTGCTAGGGGCGGAAACACCATATATTTT. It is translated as CSARGGNTIYF.

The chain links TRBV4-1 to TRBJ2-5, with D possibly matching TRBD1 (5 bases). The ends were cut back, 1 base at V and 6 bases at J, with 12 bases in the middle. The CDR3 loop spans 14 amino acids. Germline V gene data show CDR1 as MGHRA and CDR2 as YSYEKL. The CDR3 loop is CASSQVGVGQTQYF. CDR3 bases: TGCGCCAGCAGCCAAGTTGGTGTGGGGCAGACCCAGTACTTC.

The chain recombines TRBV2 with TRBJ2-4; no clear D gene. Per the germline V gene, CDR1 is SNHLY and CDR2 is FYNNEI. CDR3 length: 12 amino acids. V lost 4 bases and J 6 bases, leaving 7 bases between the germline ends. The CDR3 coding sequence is TGTGCCAGCAGTGTAGGCGGAAACATTCAGTACTTC. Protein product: CASSVGGNIQYF.

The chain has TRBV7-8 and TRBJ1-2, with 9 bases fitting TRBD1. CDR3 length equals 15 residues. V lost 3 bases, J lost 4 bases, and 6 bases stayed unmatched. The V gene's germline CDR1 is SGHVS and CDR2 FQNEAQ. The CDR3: CASSFSGTGSYGYTF. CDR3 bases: TGTGCCAGCAGCTTCTCCGGGACAGGGAGCTATGGCTACACCTTC.

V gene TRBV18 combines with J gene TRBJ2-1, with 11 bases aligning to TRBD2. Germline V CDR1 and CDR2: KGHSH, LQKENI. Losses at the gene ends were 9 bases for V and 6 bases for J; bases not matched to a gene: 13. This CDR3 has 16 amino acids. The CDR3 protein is CASSPKPLAGVNEQFF. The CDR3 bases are TGTGCCAGTTCCCCTAAGCCACTAGCGGGAGTCAATGAGCAGTTCTTC. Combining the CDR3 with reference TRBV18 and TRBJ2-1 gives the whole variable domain NAGVMQNPRHLVRRRGQEARLRCSPMKGHSHVYWYRQLPEEGLKFMVYLQKENIIDESGMPKERFSAEFPKEGPSILRIQQVVRGDSAAYFCASSPKPLAGVNEQFFGPGTRLTVL.

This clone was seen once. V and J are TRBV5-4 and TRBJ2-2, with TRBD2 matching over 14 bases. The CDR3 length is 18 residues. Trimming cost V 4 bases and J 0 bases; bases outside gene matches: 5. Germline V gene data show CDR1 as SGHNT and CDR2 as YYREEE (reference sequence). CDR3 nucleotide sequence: TGTGCCAGCAGCCATGGACTAGCGGGAGGCCCGAACACCGGGGAGCTGTTTTTT. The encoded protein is CASSHGLAGGPNTGELFF.

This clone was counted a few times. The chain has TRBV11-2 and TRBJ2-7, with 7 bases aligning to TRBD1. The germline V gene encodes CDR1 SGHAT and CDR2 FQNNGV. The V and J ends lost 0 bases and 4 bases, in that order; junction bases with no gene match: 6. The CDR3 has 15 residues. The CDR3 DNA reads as TGTGCCAGCAGCTTAGAGGGGACAGAGTCGTACGAGCAGTACTTC. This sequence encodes CASSLEGTESYEQYF.

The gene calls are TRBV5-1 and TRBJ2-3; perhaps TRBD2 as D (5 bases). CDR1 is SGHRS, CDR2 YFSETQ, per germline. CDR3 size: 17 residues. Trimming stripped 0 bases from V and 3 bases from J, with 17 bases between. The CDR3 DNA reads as TGCGCCAGCAGCTTGGGCCTCGGGAACCTGGGAACAGATACGCAGTATTTT. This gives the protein CASSLGLGNLGTDTQYF. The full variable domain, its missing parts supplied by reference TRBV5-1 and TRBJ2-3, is KAGVTQTPRYLIKTRGQQVTLSCSPISGHRSVSWYQQTPGQGLQFLFEYFSETQRNKGNFPGRFSGRQFSNSRSEMNVSTLELGDSALYLCASSLGLGNLGTDTQYFGPGTRLTVL.

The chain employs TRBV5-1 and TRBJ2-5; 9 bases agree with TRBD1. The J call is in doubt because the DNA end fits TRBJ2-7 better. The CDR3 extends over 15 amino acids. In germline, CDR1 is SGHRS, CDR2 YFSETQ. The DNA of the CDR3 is TGCGCCAGCAGCTCCGGGACAGGGTACCCCTACGAGCAGTACTTC. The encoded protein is CASSSGTGYPYEQYF.

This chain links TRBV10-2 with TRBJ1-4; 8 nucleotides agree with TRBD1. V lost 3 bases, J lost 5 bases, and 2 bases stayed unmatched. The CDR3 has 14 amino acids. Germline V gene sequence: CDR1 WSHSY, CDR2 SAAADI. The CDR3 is CASSDRQGNEKLFF. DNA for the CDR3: TGCGCCAGCAGTGACCGACAGGGGAATGAAAAACTGTTTTTT.

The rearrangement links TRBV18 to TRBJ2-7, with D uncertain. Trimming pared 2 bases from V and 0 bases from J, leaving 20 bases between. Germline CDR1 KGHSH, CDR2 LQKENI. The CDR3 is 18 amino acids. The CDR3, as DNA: TGTGCCAGCTCACCAATACAGCTCCTGTACCAGAGCTCCTACGAGCAGTACTTC. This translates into CASSPIQLLYQSSYEQYF.

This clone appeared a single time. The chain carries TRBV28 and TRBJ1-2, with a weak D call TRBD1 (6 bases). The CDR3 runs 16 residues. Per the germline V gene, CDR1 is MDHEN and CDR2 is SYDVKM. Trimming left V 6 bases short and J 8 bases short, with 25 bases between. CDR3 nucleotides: TGTGCCAGCAGGGGCGGGGGGCATGAGGCCCAAGACGGCTACACCTTC. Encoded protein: CASRGGGHEAQDGYTF.